The 17 T cell receptor beta chains presented below share a single source sample, sequenced in a study of blood T cell repertoires in COVID-19. Using immunoSEQ multiplex PCR, the repertoire was profiled, and TCRdb retains in-frame clones only, with some absent. The table lists about 70,000 clones, around 70% of them singletons. Sequencing was done on a sample of peripheral blood. The receptor source for this set is a man between 65 and 85 years old with acute or convalescent COVID-19.

The gene calls are TRBV19 and TRBJ2-4; 7 bases are a match to TRBD1. CDR1 is LNHDA and CDR2 is SQIVND in the germline V gene (reference sequence). V was clipped by 5 bases and J by 4 bases; unmatched bases: 8. The CDR3 extends over 15 amino acids. Here the CDR3 reads CASSGPGTDKNIQYF. The CDR3 DNA sequence: TGTGCCAGTAGTGGGCCCGGGACAGATAAAAACATTCAGTACTTC.

The chain links TRBV11-2 to TRBJ2-3, with TRBD2 matching over 11 bases. V lost 5 bases to trimming and J lost 2 bases; unmatched junction nucleotides: 6. The CDR3 sequence is 16 residues long. Germline CDR1 SGHAT, CDR2 FQNNGV. As DNA, the CDR3 is TGTGCCAGCAGCCCCGGGACTAGCGGATCCACAGATACGCAGTATTTT. It yields the protein CASSPGTSGSTDTQYF. The variable domain in full, completed from reference TRBV11-2 and TRBJ2-3, reads EAGVAQSPRYKIIEKRQSVAFWCNPISGHATLYWYQQILGQGPKLLIQFQNNGVVDDSQLPKDRFSAERLKGVDSTLKIQPAKLEDSAVYLCASSPGTSGSTDTQYFGPGTRLTVL.

The chain combines TRBV20-1 with TRBJ1-6; 7 bases fit TRBD1. Germline assignment: CDR1 DFQATT and CDR2 SNEGSKA (reference sequence). The V gene end was trimmed by 5 bases and the J gene end by 11 bases; junction bases not matched to a gene: 3. This CDR3 has 11 amino acids. The CDR3: CSASQGPPLHF. In nucleotides, the CDR3 is TGCAGTGCTTCACAGGGGCCACCCCTCCACTTT.

This clone was seen a handful of times. J is TRBJ1-6 and V is TRBV18, with a tentative D call TRBD1 (5 bases). This CDR3 is built from 15 residues. Germline V lookup: CDR1 KGHSH, CDR2 LQKENI. V was shortened by 1 base and J by 3 bases, with 7 bases between the two germline ends. The CDR3 coding sequence is TGTGCCAGCTCACCACGCCAGGGCTATAATTCACCCCTCCACTTT. It yields the protein CASSPRQGYNSPLHF. Full variable domain (remainder filled in from reference TRBV18 and TRBJ1-6): NAGVMQNPRHLVRRRGQEARLRCSPMKGHSHVYWYRQLPEEGLKFMVYLQKENIIDESGMPKERFSAEFPKEGPSILRIQQVVRGDSAAYFCASSPRQGYNSPLHFGNGTRLTVT.

This clone has just a few counts. The gene calls are TRBV19 and TRBJ2-7, with D perhaps TRBD2 (6 bases). From germline, CDR1 is LNHDA and CDR2 SQIVND (reference sequence). V lost 9 bases and J 2 bases, leaving 11 bases between the germline ends. The length of the CDR3 is 12 residues. The CDR3, as DNA: TGTGCCAGCCGGGACTTTACCTACGAGCAGTACTTC. Its protein is CASRDFTYEQYF.

The V and J genes are TRBV6-5 and TRBJ2-7; weak D call: TRBD2 (6 bases). The germline CDR1 and CDR2 sequences are MNHEY and SVGAGI. Trimming removed 6 bases from V and 3 bases from J, with 12 bases in between. The CDR3 has 13 residues. In nucleotides, the CDR3 is TGTGCCAGCAGCGCGGGACCGGACTACGAGCAGTACTTC. Translated, it gives CASSAGPDYEQYF.

The CDR3 sequence: CASSLLGDQETQYF. CDR3 sequence (DNA): TGTGCCAGCAGCTTGCTAGGAGATCAAGAGACCCAGTACTTC. V gene TRBV11-2 combines with J gene TRBJ2-5; D gene ambiguous. CDR3 length: 14 amino acids. Per the germline V gene, CDR1 is SGHAT and CDR2 is FQNNGV. The germline V and J ends were trimmed by 3 bases and 2 bases, with 10 bases remaining between them.

The rearrangement links TRBV3-1 (or the pseudogene TRBV3-2) to TRBJ2-7, with D tentatively TRBD1 (6 bases). The CDR3 has 14 residues. Germline lookup yields CDR1 LGHDT and CDR2 YNNKEL (reference sequence). Trimming took 2 bases from V and 5 from J, leaving 13 bases between them. The CDR3 DNA reads as TGTGCCAGCAGCCAAAGACAGGAAAAGAACGAGCAGTACTTC. Translation gives CASSQRQEKNEQYF.

V usage is TRBV27 and J usage is TRBJ1-5, with TRBD1 identical over 9 bases. The germline gives CDR1 MNHEY, CDR2 SMNVEV (reference sequence). There are 15 residues in the CDR3. The J segment lost 4 bases and the V segment lost 6 bases, leaving 7 bases of the junction unmatched. The CDR3 region has the DNA TGTGCCAGCAGGTCAGGACAGGGGAGGAATCAGCCCCAGCATTTT. Its protein is CASRSGQGRNQPQHF.

The gene calls are TRBV19 and TRBJ2-3, with 8 bases matching TRBD2. The germline CDR1 and CDR2 sequences are LNHDA and SQIVND (reference sequence). The CDR3 loop spans 16 amino acids. V lost 8 bases, J lost 0 bases, and 10 bases stayed unmatched. The CDR3 loop reads CASSQGASGSTDTQYF. The CDR3 DNA follows: TGTGCCAGTTCTCAGGGTGCTAGCGGGAGCACAGATACGCAGTATTTT.

The chain is built from TRBV29-1 and TRBJ2-1; D is possibly TRBD2 (6 bases). CDR3 length: 12 residues. Germline CDR1 SQVTM, CDR2 ANQGSEA. Trimming stripped 8 bases from V and 6 bases from J, with 14 bases between. The CDR3 nucleotides read TGCAGCCCGGGGGTAGCCGGCAATGAGCAGTTCTTC. This gives the protein CSPGVAGNEQFF.

The rearrangement uses TRBV18 and TRBJ2-2, with a weak D call TRBD2 (6 bases). The CDR3 runs 15 residues. The V and J ends lost 3 bases and 2 bases respectively, with 10 bases between them. Germline CDR1 and CDR2: KGHSH and LQKENI. CDR3 bases: TGTGCCAGCTCACCCCGGGACTTAAACACCGGGGAGCTGTTTTTT. The encoded protein is CASSPRDLNTGELFF.

The V gene is TRBV19, the J gene TRBJ2-7; TRBD1 aligns across 10 bases. CDR3 size: 14 residues. CDR1 is LNHDA, CDR2 SQIVND, per germline (reference sequence). Trimming at V came to 6 bases and at J to 6 bases, leaving 8 bases not matched to a gene. This CDR3 is CASSQGTGAFEQYF. DNA of the CDR3: TGTGCCAGTAGCCAAGGGACAGGGGCCTTCGAGCAGTACTTC.

The chain recombines TRBV11-3 with TRBJ2-2; perhaps TRBD1 as D (6 bases). V shed 1 base and J shed 0 bases, with 21 bases lying between them. The CDR3 spans 20 residues. Germline loops: CDR1 SGHNT, CDR2 YENEEA. DNA of the CDR3: TGTGCCAGCAGCTTAGCTTTTCCGAATGGGACATCCACGAACACCGGGGAGCTGTTTTTT. This encodes CASSLAFPNGTSTNTGELFF.

The chain links TRBV5-6 to TRBJ2-1; D perhaps matches TRBD2 (6 bases). Deletions cut 1 base from V and 9 bases from J, with 17 bases between. Looked up from germline, CDR1 is SGHDT and CDR2 is YYEEEE. CDR3 size: 15 residues. CDR3 nucleotides: TGTGCCAGCAGCTTGAGGTGGGGCGGGAAGGGTGAGCAGTTCTTC. Amino acid sequence: CASSLRWGGKGEQFF.

This chain joins TRBV7-9 and TRBJ2-5; D call uncertain. The CDR3 covers 12 residues. CDR1 is SEHNR, CDR2 FQNEAQ, per germline (reference sequence). V lost 4 bases to trimming and J lost 5 bases, with 8 bases between them. The CDR3, as DNA: TGTGCCAGCAGCTCCGCGGTGGAGACCCAGTACTTC. This encodes CASSSAVETQYF.

The V and J genes are TRBV27 and TRBJ2-1, with 9 bases lining up with TRBD2. The germline CDR1 and CDR2 sequences are MNHEY and SMNVEV (reference sequence). V shed 3 bases, J shed 7 bases, and the junction held 7 bases outside the gene matches. The CDR3 has 15 amino acids. This CDR3 reads CASSLGSGRWNEQFF. The CDR3 nucleotides read TGTGCCAGCAGTTTGGGTAGCGGGAGATGGAATGAGCAGTTCTTC.